These 5 T cell receptor beta chains were sequenced from one sample in a study of blood T cell repertoires in COVID-19. Profiling relied on immunoSEQ multiplex PCR, and the TCRdb table lists in-frame clones only, not all of them. The sample holds roughly 150,000 clones; about 82% are singletons and the top ten take roughly 8.1%. The sample taken for sequencing was peripheral blood. Receptor source: a woman aged 80 or older with COVID-19, enrolled during active disease.

This clone was observed once. This sequence joins TRBV5-1 and TRBJ2-5; D is possibly TRBD2 (5 bases). Germline lookup yields CDR1 SGHRS and CDR2 YFSETQ. The CDR3 spans 14 residues. Deletions cut 1 base from V and 4 bases from J, with 11 bases between. In DNA form, the CDR3 reads TGCGCCAGCAGCTTGAGCGGTACGGGAGAGACCCAGTACTTC. Its protein is CASSLSGTGETQYF.

The rearrangement joins TRBV3-1 (or the pseudogene TRBV3-2) to TRBJ2-2; 8 bases line up with TRBD2. The CDR3 spans 17 residues. V shed 7 bases, J shed 7 bases, and the junction held 17 bases outside the gene matches. The germline V gene has CDR1 LGHDT and CDR2 YNNKEL (reference sequence). The CDR3 loop reads CASTLLPGLADFGELFF. For the CDR3, the DNA is TGTGCCAGCACCCTACTTCCTGGACTAGCAGATTTCGGGGAGCTGTTTTTT.

The chain uses TRBV10-3 and TRBJ1-6; 8 bases are a match to TRBD1. The CDR3 totals 14 residues. The trim removed 10 bases at V and 8 bases at J, leaving 10 bases unmatched. CDR1 is ENHRY, CDR2 SYGVKD, per germline. The CDR3 region is CATRETGADSPLHF. CDR3 DNA sequence: TGTGCCACCAGGGAGACAGGGGCAGATTCACCCCTCCACTTT.

This chain joins TRBV18 and TRBJ2-5; 7 bases fit TRBD1. CDR3 length: 13 amino acids. The germline CDR1 and CDR2 sequences are KGHSH and LQKENI. V shed 6 bases, J shed 3 bases, and the junction held 4 bases outside the gene matches. The CDR3, as DNA: TGTGCCAGCTCGCTGGGACAGAAAGAGACCCAGTACTTC. It encodes CASSLGQKETQYF.

The chain joins TRBV28 to TRBJ2-3; D might be TRBD2 (5 bases). The ends were cut back, 11 bases at V and 7 bases at J, with 19 bases in the middle. The CDR3 has 13 residues. Germline V gives CDR1 MDHEN, CDR2 SYDVKM. The DNA for the CDR3 is TGTGCCTCCGAGGTCGCCGGGATGAATACGCAGTATTTT. Translated, it gives CASEVAGMNTQYF.